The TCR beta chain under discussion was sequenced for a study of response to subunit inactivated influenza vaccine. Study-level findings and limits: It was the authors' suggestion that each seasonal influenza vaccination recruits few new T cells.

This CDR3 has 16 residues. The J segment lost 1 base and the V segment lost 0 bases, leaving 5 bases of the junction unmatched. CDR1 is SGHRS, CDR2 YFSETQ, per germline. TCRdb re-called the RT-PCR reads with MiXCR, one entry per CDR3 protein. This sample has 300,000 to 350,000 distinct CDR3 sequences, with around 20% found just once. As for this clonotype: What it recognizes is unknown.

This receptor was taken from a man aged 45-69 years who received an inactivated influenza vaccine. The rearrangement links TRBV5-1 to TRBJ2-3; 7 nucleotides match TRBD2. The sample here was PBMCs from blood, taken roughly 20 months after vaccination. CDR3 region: CASSLAGRGGTDTQYF. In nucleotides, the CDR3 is TGCGCCAGCAGCTTGGCCGGCCGGGGGGGCACAGATACGCAGTATTTT.